These 29 T cell receptor beta chains share one sample of origin, sequenced in a study of vaccination effects on CD4 cells after COVID-19. Their cognate antigens are unknown. Cultured cells yielded isolated CD4+ T cells after less than 11 days. BNT162b2 vaccine or mRNA-1273 vaccine was given to participants in two doses. Some clones are missing from TCRdb's copy, which holds only in-frame ones; the method was immunoSEQ multiplex PCR. The table includes under 55,000 clones, less than 85% detected once. The starting material was CD4+ T cells from PBMCs cultured without peptide, obtained after COVID-19 vaccination. The receptor set was obtained from a human donor who received a COVID-19 vaccine.

To note about this clone: Germline is not matched at one junction end, which may reflect a read error. J is TRBJ2-1 and V is TRBV5-1; 13 bases line up with TRBD2. This CDR3 spans 19 amino acids. Germline V lookup: CDR1 SGHRS, CDR2 YFSETQ. The CDR3 sequence: CASSSPTSGRAGSHNEQFF. The CDR3 region has the DNA TGCGCCAGCAGCTCGCCAACTAGCGGGAGGGCCGGCTCCCACAATGAGCAGTTCTTC. The full variable domain, in which reference TRBV5-1 and TRBJ2-1 provide the parts outside the CDR3, is KAGVTQTPRYLIKTRGQQVTLSCSPISGHRSVSWYQQTPGQGLQFLFEYFSETQRNKGNFPGRFSGRQFSNSRSEMNVSTLELGDSALYLCASSSPTSGRAGSHNEQFFGPGTRLTVL.

This clone has more than one count but fewer than ten. The rearrangement uses TRBV6-4 and TRBJ1-2; 10 bases are a match to TRBD1. This CDR3 comprises 17 residues. Losses at the gene ends were 2 bases for V and 6 bases for J; bases not matched to a gene: 12. CDR1 MRHNA and CDR2 SNTAGT come from the germline V gene. Written as DNA, the CDR3 is TGTGCCAGCAGTGACCTCAAACAGACAGGGGGCGACCATGGCTACACCTTC. Its protein product is CASSDLKQTGGDHGYTF.

V gene TRBV19 combines with J gene TRBJ1-5; 11 bases match TRBD1. This CDR3 has 16 residues. V lost 2 bases to trimming and J lost 4 bases; unmatched junction nucleotides: 4. The germline gives CDR1 LNHDA, CDR2 SQIVND (reference sequence). CDR3 region: CASSILGTGGNQPQHF. DNA of the CDR3: TGTGCCAGTAGTATACTCGGGACAGGGGGAAATCAGCCCCAGCATTTT.

A single count supports this clone. The chain links TRBV5-1 to TRBJ2-3; no definite D call. CDR1 and CDR2 from the germline V gene are SGHRS and YFSETQ. The V end was cut by 1 base, the J end by 2 bases, with 11 bases between. The CDR3 consists of 15 residues. CDR3 protein: CASSLYSPLTDTQYF. In DNA, the CDR3 is TGCGCCAGCAGCTTGTACTCCCCACTCACAGATACGCAGTATTTT.

The V gene is TRBV9, the J gene TRBJ2-3, with D perhaps TRBD1 (6 bases). V lost 0 bases to trimming and J lost 4 bases, with 9 bases between them. The CDR3 totals 14 residues. Germline CDR1 is SGDLS and CDR2 is YYNGEE. This CDR3 is CASSVGAGADTQYF. The CDR3 DNA is TGTGCCAGCAGCGTAGGCGCAGGGGCAGATACGCAGTATTTT.

As regards this clone: One end of the junction varies from germline; a read error may be responsible. V usage is TRBV20-1 and J usage is TRBJ2-5; D remains unclear. The germline gives CDR1 DFQATT, CDR2 SNEGSKA (reference sequence). This CDR3 region has 13 residues. CDR3 sequence: CSASGLEQATQYF. The CDR3 DNA sequence: TGCAGTGCTAGTGGGCTAGAACAAGCGACCCAGTACTTC.

This chain uses TRBV4-1 with TRBJ1-2, with D perhaps TRBD1 (5 bases). This CDR3 is built from 15 residues. Germline CDR1 and CDR2: MGHRA and YSYEKL. The V and J ends lost 1 base and 4 bases respectively, with 13 bases between them. CDR3 coding DNA: TGCGCCAGCAGCCAAGCTAGGGGCGGCCTCTATGGCTACACCTTC. As protein: CASSQARGGLYGYTF.

Notes on this clone: Other DNA sequences of this sample code for an identical CDR3. This chain uses TRBV2 with TRBJ2-1; 7 bases map to TRBD1. V shed 4 bases and J 6 bases; nucleotides not matched to a gene: 0. CDR3 size: 12 residues. CDR1 SNHLY and CDR2 FYNNEI come from the germline V gene. Written as DNA, the CDR3 is TGTGCCAGCAGTGGGGACAGCAATGAGCAGTTCTTC. Amino acids: CASSGDSNEQFF.

A few counts support this clone. The rearrangement joins TRBV10-2 to TRBJ1-1; D ambiguous. CDR3 length equals 13 residues. V gave up 2 bases and J gave up 6 bases, with 10 bases separating them. Per the germline V gene, CDR1 is WSHSY and CDR2 is SAAADI. The CDR3 loop is CASSERSGAEAFF. The CDR3 nucleotides read TGCGCCAGCAGTGAGAGGTCGGGCGCTGAAGCTTTCTTT.

This clone has more than one count but fewer than ten. This rearrangement joins TRBV30 to TRBJ2-2; weak D call: TRBD1 (6 bases). CDR1 is GTSNPN and CDR2 is SVGIG in the germline V gene (reference sequence). Trimming pared 4 bases from V and 3 bases from J, leaving 12 bases between. This CDR3 spans 14 amino acids. CDR3: CAWKSGTYTGELFF. Here the CDR3 DNA reads TGTGCCTGGAAGTCGGGGACATACACCGGGGAGCTGTTTTTT.

The chain couples TRBV4-1 to TRBJ2-7, with TRBD1 matching over 10 bases. The V segment lost 4 bases and the J segment 4 bases; nucleotides outside the gene matches: 7. This CDR3 has 15 amino acids. The V gene's germline CDR1 is MGHRA and CDR2 YSYEKL. The CDR3 region is CASSLGTGDFYEQYF. CDR3 DNA sequence: TGCGCCAGCAGCCTCGGGACAGGGGACTTTTACGAGCAGTACTTC.

Of note for this clone: The sample contains more than one DNA sequence encoding this CDR3. The chain employs TRBV3-1 (or the pseudogene TRBV3-2) and TRBJ2-5, with 7 positions matching TRBD1. Per the germline V gene, CDR1 is LGHDT and CDR2 is YNNKEL (reference sequence). The CDR3 loop spans 15 amino acids. V lost 1 base and J lost 5; bases outside the gene matches: 7. The CDR3 bases are TGTGCCAGCAGCCAAGGTTGGGGCAGGGGGGAGACCCAGTACTTC. It codes for CASSQGWGRGETQYF.

The table lists this clone with a count of one. DNA of the CDR3: TGTGCCAGTACCTCGACAGGGGGCGGCAATCAGCCCCAGCATTTT. This translates into CASTSTGGGNQPQHF. The genes are TRBV19 and TRBJ1-5; TRBD1 matches at 10 bases. Losses at the gene ends were 7 bases for V and 2 bases for J; bases not matched to a gene: 5. The germline gives CDR1 LNHDA, CDR2 SQIVND (reference sequence). CDR3 size: 15 residues.

The V and J genes are TRBV18 and TRBJ2-1; 8 bases are shared with TRBD1. After removal of 0 bases from V and 1 base from J, the junction contained 2 bases not matched to a gene. The CDR3 consists of 16 residues. Germline CDR1 and CDR2: KGHSH and LQKENI. CDR3 sequence: CASSPPQGGSYNEQFF. DNA of the CDR3: TGTGCCAGCTCACCACCACAGGGGGGTTCCTACAATGAGCAGTTCTTC.

The rearrangement uses TRBV1 and TRBJ2-7; TRBD1, as called in the table, went unchecked against the DNA. TRBV1 represents a pseudogene. This CDR3 spans 13 amino acids. The CDR3 DNA reads as TGCACCAGCTGGGCTCCGAAATCCTACGAGCAGTACTTC. This encodes CTSWAPKSYEQYF.

This chain uses TRBV21-1 with TRBJ2-3; TRBD1, as called in the table, went unchecked against the DNA. TRBV21-1 is labeled a pseudogene. The CDR3 totals 15 residues. The CDR3 is CASSTGQGSTDTQYF. CDR3 in DNA: TGTGCCAGCAGCACAGGGCAAGGTAGCACAGATACGCAGTATTTT.

The J gene is TRBJ2-7, the V gene TRBV4-1; 7 positions agree with TRBD1. The germline V gene encodes CDR1 MGHRA and CDR2 YSYEKL. CDR3 length: 15 amino acids. V was clipped by 2 bases and J by 4 bases; unmatched bases: 8. CDR3 coding DNA: TGCGCCAGCAGCCAAAACAGGGGAGCTCCATACGAGCAGTACTTC. The encoded protein is CASSQNRGAPYEQYF.

The chain links TRBV24-1 to TRBJ2-7; 9 bases line up with TRBD1. J gave up 6 bases and V 7 bases, and 15 bases lay outside the gene matches. This CDR3 is built from 16 residues. CDR1 and CDR2 (germline): KGHDR, SFDVKD. CDR3 nucleotides: TGTGCCACCAGAGAAACAGCCGGGACAGGGACACTCGAGCAGTACTTC. This sequence encodes CATRETAGTGTLEQYF.

This clone appeared a few times. V and J are TRBV3-1 (or the pseudogene TRBV3-2) and TRBJ2-5; 8 bases fit TRBD1. CDR1 LGHDT and CDR2 YNNKEL come from the germline V gene (reference sequence). V was clipped by 4 bases and J by 3 bases; unmatched bases: 4. This CDR3 region has 14 residues. The CDR3 protein is CASSPTTGEETQYF. DNA of the CDR3: TGTGCCAGCAGCCCAACGACAGGGGAAGAGACCCAGTACTTC.

The chain carries TRBV6-5 and TRBJ2-7, with D tentatively TRBD1 (5 bases). The CDR3 sequence is 15 residues long. From germline, CDR1 is MNHEY and CDR2 SVGAGI. Trimming pared 0 bases from V and 2 bases from J, leaving 11 bases between. The CDR3 spells CASSYSIEGAYEQYF. For the CDR3, the DNA is TGTGCCAGCAGTTACTCGATTGAAGGGGCCTACGAGCAGTACTTC.

The rearrangement joins TRBV3-1 (or the pseudogene TRBV3-2) to TRBJ2-5; 7 bases line up with TRBD2. Germline-derived CDR1 and CDR2 are LGHDT and YNNKEL (reference sequence). The CDR3 is made up of 16 amino acids. Unmatched junction bases numbered 10, after V lost 1 base and J lost 5 bases. CDR3 in amino acids: CASSQVERGREETQYF. CDR3 DNA: TGTGCCAGCAGCCAAGTTGAACGGGGGAGGGAGGAGACCCAGTACTTC.

This chain connects TRBV7-9 to TRBJ2-7, with TRBD1 matching 8 bases. The V and J ends lost 1 base and 2 bases, in that order; junction bases with no gene match: 7. There are 16 residues in the CDR3. Germline assignment: CDR1 SEHNR and CDR2 FQNEAQ (reference sequence). The CDR3 region is CASSLVPGGFAYEQYF. The CDR3 region has the DNA TGTGCCAGCAGCTTAGTTCCAGGGGGCTTTGCCTACGAGCAGTACTTC.

The rearrangement joins TRBV5-1 to TRBJ1-3; weak D call: TRBD1 (5 bases). Germline-derived CDR1 and CDR2 are SGHRS and YFSETQ. V was pared by 2 bases and J by 9 bases, with 12 bases between. There are 13 residues in the CDR3. The CDR3: CASSFDSLGTIYF. In DNA, the CDR3 is TGCGCCAGCAGCTTTGACAGTCTAGGCACCATATATTTT.

The gene calls are TRBV5-4 and TRBJ2-7; 11 bases fit TRBD1. V lost 3 bases and J lost 3; bases outside the gene matches: 5. The CDR3 covers 15 residues. Germline lookup yields CDR1 SGHNT and CDR2 YYREEE (reference sequence). As DNA, the CDR3 is TGTGCCAGCAGCTGGGACAGGGGGTTTCACTACGAGCAGTACTTC. Translated: CASSWDRGFHYEQYF.

In this sample, this clone turned up a few times. The chain joins TRBV30 to TRBJ1-1; TRBD1 matches at 7 bases. With V trimmed by 3 bases and J by 1 base, 8 bases remained unmatched. CDR3 length equals 15 residues. The germline CDR1 and CDR2 sequences are GTSNPN and SVGIG (reference sequence). DNA for the CDR3: TGTGCCTGGAGCCGACAGGGATCGGGGAACACTGAAGCTTTCTTT. Residues: CAWSRQGSGNTEAFF.

The chain couples TRBV3-1 (or the pseudogene TRBV3-2) to TRBJ2-3; 14 positions match TRBD2. V trimming: 1 base; J trimming: 5 bases; junction bases outside the gene matches: 5. Germline V gives CDR1 LGHDT, CDR2 YNNKEL (reference sequence). The CDR3 runs 17 residues. The CDR3 region has the DNA TGTGCCAGCAGCCAAGTATCAGGGACTAGCGGGAGAGATACGCAGTATTTT. It translates to CASSQVSGTSGRDTQYF.

The chain links TRBV4-1 to TRBJ1-6, with D perhaps TRBD1 (6 bases). The germline V gene encodes CDR1 MGHRA and CDR2 YSYEKL. The CDR3 contains 16 residues. V was cut by 4 bases and J by 5 bases, with 15 bases left in between. CDR3 nucleotide sequence: TGCGCCAGCAGCCCACAAGTCGGACAGCATAATTCACCCCTCCACTTT. Translating gives CASSPQVGQHNSPLHF.

This chain connects TRBV24-1 to TRBJ2-1; no clear D. The V gene's germline CDR1 is KGHDR and CDR2 SFDVKD. The CDR3 extends over 14 amino acids. The V end was cut by 0 bases, the J end by 9 bases, with 11 bases between. The CDR3 bases are TGTGCCACCAGTGATTTGACCCAACGAGGTGAGCAGTTCTTC. Translation gives CATSDLTQRGEQFF.

The rearrangement joins TRBV18 to TRBJ1-4; the D is unclear. V gave up 6 bases and J gave up 0 bases, with 8 bases separating them. This CDR3 contains 14 residues. Per germline, CDR1 KGHSH and CDR2 LQKENI. CDR3 sequence (DNA): TGTGCCAGCTCGCCGGTTGCAACTAATGAAAAACTGTTTTTT. Encoded protein: CASSPVATNEKLFF.